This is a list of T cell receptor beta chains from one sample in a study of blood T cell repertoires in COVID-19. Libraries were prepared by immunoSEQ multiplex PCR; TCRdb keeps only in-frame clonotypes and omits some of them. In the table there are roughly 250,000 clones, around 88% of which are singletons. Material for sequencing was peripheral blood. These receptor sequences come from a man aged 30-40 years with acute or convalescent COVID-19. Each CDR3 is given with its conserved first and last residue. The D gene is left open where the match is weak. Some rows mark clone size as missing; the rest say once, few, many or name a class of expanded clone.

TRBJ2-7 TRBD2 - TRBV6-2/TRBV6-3 CASSYVLGGMTYEQYF TGTGCCAGCAGTTACGTATTGGGAGGGATGACCTACGAGCAGTACTTC
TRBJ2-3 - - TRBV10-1 CASSRTGSKDTQYF TGCGCCAGCAGCAGGACGGGGTCGAAAGATACGCAGTATTTT
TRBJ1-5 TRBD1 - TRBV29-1 CSVKDRGQPQHF TGCAGCGTTAAAGACAGGGGCCAGCCCCAGCATTTT
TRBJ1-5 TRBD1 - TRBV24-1 CAIGTGVGNQPQHF TGTGCCATCGGGACAGGGGTCGGCAATCAGCCCCAGCATTTT
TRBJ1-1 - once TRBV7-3 CASSRGVDTEAFF TGTGCCAGCAGCCGGGGTGTAGACACTGAAGCTTTCTTT
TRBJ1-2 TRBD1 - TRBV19 CASSSRPTGGARNTF TGTGCCAGTAGTAGCCGACCGACAGGGGGCGCCCGGAACACCTTC
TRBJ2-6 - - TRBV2 CASSGESSGANVLTF TGTGCCAGCAGTGGGGAGAGCTCTGGGGCCAACGTCCTGACTTTC
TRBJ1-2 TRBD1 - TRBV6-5 CASSSPGQKYGYTF TGTGCCAGCAGTTCGCCGGGACAGAAGTATGGCTACACCTTC
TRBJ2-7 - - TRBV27 CASSFKRSGDEQYF TGTGCCAGCAGTTTTAAGAGATCCGGAGACGAGCAGTACTTC
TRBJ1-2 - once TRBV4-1 CASSHTRGGDRDGYTF TGCGCCAGCAGCCATACAAGGGGGGGAGATCGCGATGGCTACACCTTC
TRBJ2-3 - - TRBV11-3 CASSLSGNTDTQYF TGTGCCAGCAGCTTATCGGGGAACACAGATACGCAGTATTTT
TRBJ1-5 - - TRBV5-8 CASSGGTVYSNQPQHF TGTGCCAGCAGCGGGGGGACGGTTTATAGCAATCAGCCCCAGCATTTT
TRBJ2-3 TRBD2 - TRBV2 CASQRLAGARNTQYF TGTGCCAGTCAAAGACTAGCGGGGGCTCGGAATACGCAGTATTTT
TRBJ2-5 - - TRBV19 CASSISGSQETQYF TGTGCCAGTAGTATTTCAGGGTCTCAGGAGACCCAGTACTTC
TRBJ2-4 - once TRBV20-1 CSARAGDIQYF TGCAGTGCTAGAGCAGGGGACATTCAGTACTTC
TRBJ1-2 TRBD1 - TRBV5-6 CASSLEWETGDRGGYGYTF TGTGCCAGCAGCTTGGAATGGGAAACGGGGGACAGGGGCGGATATGGCTACACCTTC
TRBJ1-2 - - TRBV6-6 CASIYTEGNYGYTF TGTGCCAGCATATACACGGAGGGTAACTATGGCTACACCTTC
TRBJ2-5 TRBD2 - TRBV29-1 CSVVRGGGETQYF TGCAGCGTTGTCCGGGGGGGCGGGGAGACCCAGTACTTC
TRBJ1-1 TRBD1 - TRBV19 CASSMGQGKAARTEAFF TGTGCCAGTAGTATGGGACAGGGGAAAGCGGCACGGACTGAAGCTTTCTTT
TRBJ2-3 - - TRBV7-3 CASSLRRDPADTQYF TGTGCCAGCAGCTTACGGCGGGATCCAGCAGATACGCAGTATTTT
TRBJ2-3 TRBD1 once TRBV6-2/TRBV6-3 CASSYPTGQVSTDTQYF TGTGCCAGCAGTTACCCGACAGGACAGGTCAGCACAGATACGCAGTATTTT
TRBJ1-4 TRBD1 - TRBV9 CASSPWDRVGEKLFF TGTGCCAGCAGCCCATGGGACAGGGTGGGCGAAAAACTGTTTTTT
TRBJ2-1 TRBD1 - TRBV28 CASSPAATGRSEQFF TGTGCCAGCAGCCCAGCCGCGACAGGGCGGAGTGAGCAGTTCTTC
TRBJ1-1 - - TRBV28 CASRAGQLNTEAFF TGTGCCAGCAGGGCTGGACAGTTGAACACTGAAGCTTTCTTT
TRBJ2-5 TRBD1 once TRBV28 CASSYLQGPQETQYF TGTGCCAGCAGCTACCTACAGGGGCCCCAAGAGACCCAGTACTTC
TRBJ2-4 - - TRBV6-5 CASSYTRLAKNIQYF TGTGCCAGCAGTTACACTCGATTAGCCAAAAACATTCAGTACTTC
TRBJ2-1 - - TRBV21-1 CASARPPIAGEDYNEQFF TGTGCCAGCGCACGACCCCCTATAGCGGGAGAAGACTACAATGAGCAGTTCTTC
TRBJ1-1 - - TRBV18 CASSPGTTSRNTEAFF TGTGCCAGCTCACCCGGGACTACTTCGCGTAACACTGAAGCTTTCTTT
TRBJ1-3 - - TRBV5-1 CASRPPEEGNTIYF TGCGCCAGCAGACCCCCCGAGGAAGGAAACACCATATATTTT
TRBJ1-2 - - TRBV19 CASSIGTNYGYTF TGTGCCAGTAGTATAGGGACAAACTATGGCTACACCTTC
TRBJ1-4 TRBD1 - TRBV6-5 CASRITGGEEKLFF TGTGCCAGCAGGATCACAGGGGGGGAGGAAAAACTGTTTTTT
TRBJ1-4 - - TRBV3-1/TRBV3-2 CASSLRQNEKLFF TGTGCCAGCAGCCTCCGACAGAATGAAAAACTGTTTTTT
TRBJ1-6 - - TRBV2 CASSAAGSSYNSPLHF TGTGCCAGCAGTGCTGCCGGGAGCTCCTATAATTCACCCCTCCACTTT
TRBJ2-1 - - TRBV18 CASSVGLNNEQFF TGTGCCAGCTCGGTGGGCTTGAACAATGAGCAGTTCTTC
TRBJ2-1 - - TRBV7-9 CASSLERSEQFF TGTGCCAGCAGCTTAGAACGTAGTGAGCAGTTCTTC
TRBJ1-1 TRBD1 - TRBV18 CASSRLGQGAYTEAFF TGTGCCAGCTCACGCTTGGGACAGGGGGCTTACACTGAAGCTTTCTTT
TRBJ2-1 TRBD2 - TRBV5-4 CASSAGLAGGPNEQFF TGTGCCAGCAGCGCGGGACTAGCGGGAGGTCCGAATGAGCAGTTCTTC
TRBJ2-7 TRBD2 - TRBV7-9 CASSFSGTSIGNEQYF TGTGCCAGCAGCTTCTCCGGGACTAGCATAGGAAACGAGCAGTACTTC
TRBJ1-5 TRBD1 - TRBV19 CASSGQGQDNSNQPQHF TGTGCCAGTAGCGGCCAAGGACAGGACAATAGCAATCAGCCCCAGCATTTT
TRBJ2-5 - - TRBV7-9 CASSPRGREETQYF TGTGCCAGCAGCCCCAGGGGTCGGGAAGAGACCCAGTACTTC
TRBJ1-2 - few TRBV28 CAIPDSLYGYTF TGTGCCATCCCGGACAGCCTCTATGGCTACACCTTC
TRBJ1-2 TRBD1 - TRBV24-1 CATSDSDRVGGYTF TGTGCCACCAGTGACTCGGACAGGGTTGGTGGCTACACCTTC
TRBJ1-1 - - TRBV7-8 CASSLERTEAFF TGTGCCAGCAGCTTAGAGAGAACTGAAGCTTTCTTT
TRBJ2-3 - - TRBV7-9 CASSQRGSTDTQYF TGTGCCAGCAGTCAAAGGGGGAGTACAGATACGCAGTATTTT
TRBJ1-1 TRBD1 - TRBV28 CASSLGGQGVLMNTEAFF TGTGCCAGCAGTTTGGGCGGACAGGGGGTACTTATGAACACTGAAGCTTTCTTT